Presented here are 23 T cell receptor beta chains from one specimen sequenced in a study of identical twins. Via MiXCR, TCRdb re-called the 5' RACE reads, giving one row per CDR3 protein. The table lists roughly 1,500,000 distinct CDR3 sequences, less than 35% of them singletons. The sample consisted of cord blood. These receptors all stem from a newborn girl in good health.

This rearrangement joins TRBV20-1 to TRBJ2-2, with D hard to call. The CDR3 spans 13 residues. The V end lost 6 bases, the J end lost 5 bases, and 13 bases lay between the germline ends. In germline, CDR1 is DFQATT, CDR2 SNEGSKA (reference sequence). This CDR3 reads CSAQAMDTGELFF. As DNA, the CDR3 is TGCAGTGCCCAAGCGATGGATACCGGGGAGCTGTTTTTT.

This chain joins TRBV12-3 or TRBV12-4 and TRBJ2-4; perhaps TRBD2 as D (7 bases). The DNA matches TRBJ2-5 better at its end, which makes the J call doubtful. The CDR3 length is 13 residues. The CDR3 is CASSWGGVETQYF. CDR3 nucleotide sequence: TGTGCCAGCAGTTGGGGGGGCGTGGAGACCCAGTACTTC.

The chain recombines TRBV2 with TRBJ2-1; TRBD1 or TRBD2 may be the D gene (5 bases each). The CDR3 extends over 12 amino acids. Between the trimmed V and J ends, which lost 8 bases and 5 bases, there was a span of 10 bases. Germline assignment: CDR1 SNHLY and CDR2 FYNNEI. The CDR3 DNA follows: TGTGCCAGCGGGGGATTAAACAATGAGCAGTTCTTC. Protein sequence: CASGGLNNEQFF. Together with reference TRBV2 and TRBJ2-1, the CDR3 gives the full variable domain: EPEVTQTPSHQVTQMGQEVILRCVPISNHLYFYWYRQILGQKVEFLVSFYNNEISEKSEIFDDQFSVERPDGSNFTLKIRSTKLEDSAMYFCASGGLNNEQFFGPGTRLTVL.

The CDR3: CASSYGTSGRVFGQYF. The CDR3 region has the DNA TGTGCCAGCAGCTACGGGACTAGCGGGAGGGTCTTCGGGCAGTACTTC. This chain connects TRBV3-1 to TRBJ2-7, with 16 bases fitting TRBD2. The J segment lost 9 bases and the V segment lost 5 bases, leaving 10 bases of the junction unmatched. Germline V lookup: CDR1 LGHDT, CDR2 YNNKEL (reference sequence). CDR3 size: 16 residues.

The chain recombines TRBV28 with TRBJ2-1; a possible D gene is TRBD1 (5 bases). Trimming cost V 6 bases and J 7 bases, with 16 bases left between them. The CDR3 runs 14 residues. Germline V gene lookup returns CDR1 MDHEN and CDR2 SYDVKM. The CDR3 DNA is TGTGCCAGCAGCCCCGCCAGGGAAAGGAATGAGCAGTTCTTC. Translating it yields CASSPARERNEQFF.

This clonotype was seen repeatedly, ten times or more. The rearrangement joins TRBV4-1 to TRBJ2-7, with 7 bases that match TRBD2. The germline CDR1 and CDR2 sequences are MGHRA and YSYEKL. CDR3 length: 15 residues. V lost 4 bases to trimming and J lost 2 bases; unmatched junction nucleotides: 8. The CDR3 coding sequence is TGCGCCAGCAGCCCTACCCGACTAGCCCCCTACGAGCAGTACTTC. Encoded protein: CASSPTRLAPYEQYF.

The V and J genes are TRBV27 and TRBJ2-4; TRBD2 is a possible D gene (5 bases). The J call may be in error: the DNA end matches TRBJ2-7 better. This CDR3 comprises 14 residues. Germline V lookup: CDR1 MNHEY, CDR2 SMNVEV (reference sequence). CDR3: CASSLRGSRYEQYF. CDR3 DNA sequence: TGTGCCAGCAGTTTACGAGGGAGTAGATACGAGCAGTACTTC.

This CDR3 reads CASSSLVPGQGLEQYF. DNA for the CDR3: TGTGCCAGCAGTTCCCTTGTCCCGGGACAGGGACTCGAGCAGTACTTC. The rearrangement joins TRBV28 to TRBJ2-7; 9 nucleotides align to TRBD1. Germline lookup yields CDR1 MDHEN and CDR2 SYDVKM. V gave up 4 bases and J gave up 6 bases; unmatched junction bases: 13. This CDR3 comprises 16 residues.

The chain employs TRBV10-3 and TRBJ1-5; no reliable D call. The CDR3 runs to 16 residues. Trimming shortened V by 3 bases and J by 2 bases, and 14 bases separated the two germline ends. Looked up from germline, CDR1 is ENHRY and CDR2 is SYGVKD. The CDR3: CAISEQPRVGNQPQHF. CDR3 DNA sequence: TGTGCCATCAGTGAACAGCCCCGGGTGGGCAATCAGCCCCAGCATTTT.

The V gene is TRBV6-6, the J gene TRBJ2-5; 7 bases are a match to TRBD1. This CDR3 contains 14 residues. V lost 0 bases to trimming and J lost 5 bases; unmatched junction nucleotides: 3. The V gene's germline CDR1 is MNHNY and CDR2 SVGAGI (reference sequence). CDR3 bases: TGTGCCAGCAGTTACTCAGGGGGCGTTGAGACCCAGTACTTC. Translated, it gives CASSYSGGVETQYF.

The genes are TRBV5-4 and TRBJ2-3, with D hard to call. Trimming removed 1 base at V and 3 bases at J, with 21 bases between. Germline V CDR1 and CDR2: SGHNT, YYREEE (reference sequence). The CDR3 sequence is 18 residues long. The CDR3 DNA reads TGTGCCAGCAGCTTGATCCTCTGGCGCCTCCAGGCAACAGATACGCAGTATTTT. Its protein product is CASSLILWRLQATDTQYF. Supplemented by reference TRBV5-4 and TRBJ2-3, the full variable domain reads ETGVTQSPTHLIKTRGQQVTLRCSSQSGHNTVSWYQQALGQGPQFIFQYYREEENGRGNFPPRFSGLQFPNYSSELNVNALELDDSALYLCASSLILWRLQATDTQYFGPGTRLTVL.

The chain uses TRBV20-1 and TRBJ2-4, with D perhaps matching TRBD2 (6 bases). Per the germline V gene, CDR1 is DFQATT and CDR2 is SNEGSKA (reference sequence). The CDR3 has 11 residues. V dropped 8 bases and J dropped 6 bases, with 11 bases sitting between them. CDR3 protein: CSPGGSNIQYF. The CDR3 bases are TGCAGTCCCGGGGGATCAAACATTCAGTACTTC.

The rearrangement joins TRBV12-3 or TRBV12-4 to TRBJ1-1; possibly TRBD1 for D (5 bases). Trimming stripped 5 bases from V and 2 bases from J, with 12 bases between. This CDR3 comprises 14 residues. CDR3 sequence reads: CASSTYGGNTEAFF. CDR3 DNA sequence: TGTGCCAGCAGTACTTACGGGGGAAACACTGAAGCTTTCTTT.

The chain joins TRBV5-4 to TRBJ2-7, with D possibly being TRBD1 or TRBD2 (5 bases each). The J call is in doubt because the DNA end fits TRBJ2-5 better. The CDR3 is 15 amino acids. CDR1 and CDR2 from the germline V gene are SGHNT and YYREEE (reference sequence). The CDR3 DNA reads TGTGCCAGCAGCCCCGAAAGGGACGTTTGGGAGACCCAGTACTTC. Protein: CASSPERDVWETQYF.

This clonotype turned up a few times. The rearrangement uses TRBV11-2 and TRBJ1-4; weak D call: TRBD1 (5 bases). The CDR3 has 15 residues. The V end lost 2 bases, the J end lost 6 bases, and 13 bases lay between the germline ends. In germline, CDR1 is SGHAT, CDR2 FQNNGV. CDR3 region: CASSLMGVVDEKLFF. CDR3 DNA: TGTGCCAGCAGCTTAATGGGGGTGGTGGATGAAAAACTGTTTTTT.

This clonotype was counted between two and nine times. The genes are TRBV6-6 and TRBJ1-1, with unresolved D. From germline, CDR1 is MNHNY and CDR2 SVGAGI (reference sequence). Trimming left V 7 bases short and J 2 bases short, with 14 bases between. The CDR3 covers 14 residues. The CDR3 nucleotides are TGTGCCAGCACCCCCCAGTCCCATAACACTGAAGCTTTCTTT. It codes for CASTPQSHNTEAFF.

This clonotype was observed at least ten times. V usage is TRBV5-1 and J usage is TRBJ2-1; D not resolved. The germline V gene has CDR1 SGHRS and CDR2 YFSETQ. This CDR3 is built from 15 residues. Trimming took 2 bases from V and 0 from J, leaving 9 bases between them. The CDR3 DNA is TGCGCCAGCAGCTTTGGCTGGAGCTCCTACAATGAGCAGTTCTTC. This encodes CASSFGWSSYNEQFF.

In its sample, this clonotype was seen a few times. A read error may produce the germline difference seen at one junction end. V gene TRBV27 combines with J gene TRBJ2-3; possibly TRBD1 for D (7 bases). Germline V gives CDR1 MNHEY, CDR2 SMNVEV (reference sequence). The CDR3 sequence is 14 residues long. CDR3 DNA: TGTGCCAGCAGCTTCCGCAGGGGGGCAGATATGCAGTATTTT. It specifies CASSFRRGADMQYF.

This clonotype was detected only a few times. The chain links TRBV3-1 to TRBJ1-2, with no clear D. The germline V gene encodes CDR1 LGHDT and CDR2 YNNKEL (reference sequence). Between the trimmed V and J ends, which lost 1 base and 7 bases, there was a span of 16 bases. This CDR3 contains 15 residues. CDR3 loop: CASSQGFGEGSGYTF. The CDR3 bases are TGTGCCAGCAGCCAAGGTTTTGGGGAAGGGTCTGGCTACACCTTC.

This clonotype has a count of ten or more. The chain joins TRBV18 to TRBJ1-2; D remains ambiguous. CDR3 length equals 13 residues. Germline CDR1 and CDR2: KGHSH and LQKENI. V lost 8 bases and J 0 bases, leaving 10 bases between the germline ends. The DNA for the CDR3 is TGTGCCAGCAGCCCGGCGGCTAACTATGGCTACACCTTC. Protein: CASSPAANYGYTF.

The chain combines TRBV2 with TRBJ2-3; TRBD2 matches 7 bases. With V trimmed by 3 bases and J by 7 bases, 16 bases remained unmatched. This CDR3 has 17 amino acids. In germline, CDR1 is SNHLY, CDR2 FYNNEI. CDR3 coding DNA: TGTGCCAGCAGTGAGCTACCAGTTGCGGGAGTAGGAAATACGCAGTATTTT. This encodes CASSELPVAGVGNTQYF.

This clonotype has more than one count but fewer than ten. J is TRBJ2-1 and V is TRBV10-3; TRBD2 agrees at 8 bases. Trimming cost V 4 bases and J 0 bases; bases outside gene matches: 14. Germline CDR1 ENHRY, CDR2 SYGVKD. The CDR3 covers 19 residues. The CDR3 here is CAISVQTSGRRSSYNEQFF. The CDR3 region has the DNA TGTGCCATCAGTGTCCAAACCAGCGGGAGAAGGAGCTCCTACAATGAGCAGTTCTTC.

The rearrangement links TRBV12-3 or TRBV12-4 to TRBJ2-2, with D uncertain. V was trimmed by 4 bases and J by 4 bases, leaving 13 bases between them. The CDR3 is made up of 15 amino acids. The chain's CDR3 is CASSSQPGRTGELFF. CDR3 DNA sequence: TGTGCCAGCAGTTCGCAACCGGGTCGCACCGGGGAGCTGTTTTTT.